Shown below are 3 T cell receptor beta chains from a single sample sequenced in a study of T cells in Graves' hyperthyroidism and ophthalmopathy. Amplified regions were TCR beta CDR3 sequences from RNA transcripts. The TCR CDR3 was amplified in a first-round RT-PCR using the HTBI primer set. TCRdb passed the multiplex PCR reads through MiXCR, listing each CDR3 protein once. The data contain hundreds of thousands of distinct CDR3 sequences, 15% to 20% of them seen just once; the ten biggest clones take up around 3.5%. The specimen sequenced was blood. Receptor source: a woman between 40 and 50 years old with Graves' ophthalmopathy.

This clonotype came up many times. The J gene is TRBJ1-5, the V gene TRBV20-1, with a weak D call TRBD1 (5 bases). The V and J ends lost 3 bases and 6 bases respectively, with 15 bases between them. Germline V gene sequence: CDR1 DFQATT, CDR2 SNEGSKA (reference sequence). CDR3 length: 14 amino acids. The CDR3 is CSASGREVSQPQHF. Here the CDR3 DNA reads TGCAGTGCTAGTGGCAGGGAGGTCAGTCAGCCCCAGCATTTT.

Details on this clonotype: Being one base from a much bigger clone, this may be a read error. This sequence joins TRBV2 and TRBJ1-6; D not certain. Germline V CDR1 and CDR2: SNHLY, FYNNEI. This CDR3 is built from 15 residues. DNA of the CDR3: TGTGCCGGCAGTGAGAGACTGATTTATAATTCACCCCTCCACTTT. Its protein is CAGSERLIYNSPLHF.

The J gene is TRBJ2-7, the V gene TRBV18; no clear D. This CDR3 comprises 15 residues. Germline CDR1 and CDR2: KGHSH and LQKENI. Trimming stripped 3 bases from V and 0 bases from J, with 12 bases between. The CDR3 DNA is TGTGCCAGCTCACCGAGACAAGCAAGCTCCTACGAGCAGTACTTC. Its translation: CASSPRQASSYEQYF.